This T cell receptor (beta chain) was sequenced for a study of T cells in Graves' hyperthyroidism and ophthalmopathy. This clonotype was detected many times. The junction differs from germline at one of its ends, possibly a read error. TCR beta CDR3 regions were amplified from RNA transcripts. HTBI primers were used for first-round RT-PCR of the TCR CDR3. MiXCR, applied by TCRdb to the multiplex PCR reads, yields one record per CDR3 protein. The sample records a few hundred thousand distinct CDR3 sequences, approximately 16% being singletons. The CDR3 length is 12 residues. Germline CDR1 SNHLY, CDR2 FYNNEI.

The origin of this receptor is a woman aged 45 to 65 with Graves' hyperthyroidism. The chain is built from TRBV2 and TRBJ2-3; D unclear. The sample comprised blood. CDR3 in DNA: TGTGCCAGCAGCGAAGGTAGAGATACGCAGTATTTT. Translated: CASSEGRDTQYF.